This T cell receptor beta chain was captured in a study of cytomegalovirus exposure and HLA in healthy donors. The method was immunoSEQ multiplex PCR; TCRdb's version includes in-frame clones alone and lacks a portion of them. The data show 80,000 to 100,000 clones, roughly 91% seen once. Sequenced sample: PBMCs. The sequence was collected from a man aged 25 to 40 in good health and CMV-seronegative.

The CDR3 reads CASSFQGAGSNQPQHF. The DNA of the CDR3 is TGTGCCAGCAGCTTCCAGGGGGCGGGAAGCAATCAGCCCCAGCATTTT. The chain joins TRBV2 to TRBJ1-5; 8 bases are a match to TRBD1. V shed 6 bases and J 1 base; nucleotides not matched to a gene: 8. This CDR3 spans 16 amino acids. CDR1 SNHLY and CDR2 FYNNEI come from the germline V gene.